The T cell receptor (beta chain) under discussion was sequenced for a study of blood T cell repertoires in COVID-19. Looking at the study overall: Samples taken during acute and convalescent COVID-19 were collected in the United States, Italy and Spain. From T cells, B-cell-depleted T cells, or PBMCs came the material, which was cDNA or gDNA.

Participants spanned ages about 18 to 90 years and resided in roughly 22 US areas. This clone has just one count. Here immunoSEQ multiplex PCR was the method, and the copy in TCRdb shows in-frame clones only, minus some. The sample lists 230,000 or so clones, more than 70% occurring once. Germline-derived CDR1 and CDR2 are MDHEN and SYDVKM. The CDR3 is 16 residues long. Trimming cost V 4 bases and J 1 base, with 16 bases left between them. Sequencing input: PBMCs or T cells enriched from blood (not recorded which). This TCR was recovered from a woman aged 40 to 50 with acute COVID-19. This chain links TRBV28 with TRBJ1-2; D is unclear. The CDR3 reads CASSSPEPRFNYGYTF. For the CDR3, the DNA is TGTGCCAGCAGTTCCCCAGAACCAAGATTTAACTATGGCTACACCTTC.